One sample yielded the 17 T cell receptor beta chains listed below, sequenced in a study of blood T cell repertoires in COVID-19. Here immunoSEQ multiplex PCR was the method, and the copy in TCRdb shows in-frame clones only, minus some. The profile shows approximately 200,000 clones, around 90% of them singletons. The specimen was PBMCs or T cells enriched from blood (not recorded which). Receptor source: a man younger than 35 with acute COVID-19.

The chain combines TRBV30 with TRBJ1-1; weak D call: TRBD1 (6 bases). Germline CDR1 and CDR2: GTSNPN and SVGIG (reference sequence). V was cut by 3 bases and J by 0 bases, with 14 bases left in between. The CDR3 has 15 residues. CDR3: CAWSARGMVNTEAFF. The CDR3 bases are TGTGCCTGGAGCGCCAGGGGAATGGTGAACACTGAAGCTTTCTTT.

V is TRBV5-1 and J is TRBJ2-5, with 10 positions matching TRBD2. V gave up 4 bases and J gave up 0 bases; unmatched junction bases: 6. The CDR3 length is 16 residues. The germline V gene encodes CDR1 SGHRS and CDR2 YFSETQ. The CDR3 region is CASSTGLAAYQETQYF. The CDR3 region has the DNA TGCGCCAGCAGCACCGGACTAGCGGCGTACCAAGAGACCCAGTACTTC.

The CDR3 DNA follows: TGCGCCAGCGCTCCGGGACAGGGATCCAACGAGCAGTACTTC. Translated: CASAPGQGSNEQYF. The V gene is TRBV4-1, the J gene TRBJ2-7; 9 bases align to TRBD1. CDR3 length equals 14 residues. Germline V gives CDR1 MGHRA, CDR2 YSYEKL. V lost 8 bases to trimming and J lost 5 bases; unmatched junction nucleotides: 10.

In the case of this clone: The sample has other DNA sequences that encode this CDR3 too. The chain carries TRBV28 and TRBJ1-4; 10 bases map to TRBD1. J gave up 6 bases and V 4 bases, and 5 bases lay outside the gene matches. CDR1 and CDR2 (germline): MDHEN, SYDVKM. The CDR3 runs 15 residues. The DNA of the CDR3 is TGTGCCAGCAGTTCACCCGGGACAGGGGATGAAAAACTGTTTTTT. This gives the protein CASSSPGTGDEKLFF. Variable domain in full (rest from reference TRBV28 and TRBJ1-4): DVKVTQSSRYLVKRTGEKVFLECVQDMDHENMFWYRQDPGLGLRLIYFSYDVKMKEKGDIPEGYSVSREKKERFSLILESASTNQTSMYLCASSSPGTGDEKLFFGSGTQLSVL.

The chain employs TRBV5-1 and TRBJ2-3; 15 nucleotides line up with TRBD2. The J segment lost 6 bases and the V segment lost 3 bases, leaving 2 bases of the junction unmatched. This CDR3 has 15 residues. CDR1 and CDR2 from the germline V gene are SGHRS and YFSETQ. CDR3 DNA: TGCGCCAGCAGCTCCGGGACTAGCGGGAGGGATACGCAGTATTTT. It encodes CASSSGTSGRDTQYF.

The CDR3 reads CASSFQTGSYEQYF. The CDR3 DNA is TGTGCCAGCAGTTTCCAGACAGGGTCCTACGAGCAGTACTTC. This chain links TRBV27 with TRBJ2-7; 7 positions agree with TRBD1. V lost 3 bases to trimming and J lost 1 base; unmatched junction nucleotides: 3. Germline CDR1 MNHEY, CDR2 SMNVEV (reference sequence). The CDR3 sequence is 14 residues long.

The J gene is TRBJ2-1, the V gene TRBV4-3; 14 bases match TRBD2. The germline gives CDR1 LGHNA, CDR2 YSLEER. This CDR3 spans 16 amino acids. J was trimmed by 4 bases and V by 3 bases; bases with no gene match: 2. CDR3 in DNA: TGCGCCAGCAGCCAGAGGACTAGCGGGAGGTACAATGAGCAGTTCTTC. It specifies CASSQRTSGRYNEQFF.

This chain joins TRBV24-1 and TRBJ1-1; D unresolved. There are 13 residues in the CDR3. V lost 2 bases, J lost 0 bases, and 3 bases lay in between. The V gene's germline CDR1 is KGHDR and CDR2 SFDVKD. This CDR3 reads CATSDSVNTEAFF. The CDR3 DNA sequence: TGTGCCACCAGTGATTCAGTGAACACTGAAGCTTTCTTT.

The J gene is TRBJ2-1, the V gene TRBV7-6; D is possibly TRBD2 (5 bases). The CDR3 is 16 residues long. With 5 bases removed from V and 3 bases from J, the gap between germline ends came to 17 bases. Germline assignment: CDR1 SGHVS and CDR2 FNYEAQ. CDR3 loop: CASSHGVGGNYNEQFF. The CDR3 DNA reads as TGTGCCAGCAGCCATGGGGTAGGAGGCAACTACAATGAGCAGTTCTTC.

The J gene is TRBJ2-7, the V gene TRBV19, with D hard to call. This CDR3 has 13 residues. CDR1 is LNHDA, CDR2 SQIVND, per germline (reference sequence). Trimming cost V 3 bases and J 3 bases, with 9 bases left between them. The CDR3 nucleotides are TGTGCCAGTAGTATGTTGACTGGCTACGAGCAGTACTTC. Its protein product is CASSMLTGYEQYF. The entire variable domain, with the rest obtained from reference TRBV19 and TRBJ2-7, is as follows: DGGITQSPKYLFRKEGQNVTLSCEQNLNHDAMYWYRQDPGQGLRLIYYSQIVNDFQKGDIAEGYSVSREKKESFPLTVTSAQKNPTAFYLCASSMLTGYEQYFGPGTRLTVT.

The chain has TRBV19 and TRBJ2-1; tentative D call: TRBD2 (5 bases). Germline values: CDR1 LNHDA, CDR2 SQIVND (reference sequence). The CDR3 length is 15 residues. Trimming stripped 6 bases from V and 5 bases from J, with 17 bases between. For the CDR3, the DNA is TGTGCCAGTAGCAGAACCGCCCAACTAGACAATGAGCAGTTCTTC. It specifies CASSRTAQLDNEQFF.

This clone is a singleton in its sample. The chain joins TRBV9 to TRBJ1-1, with D perhaps matching TRBD1 (5 bases). Trimming pared 5 bases from V and 1 base from J, leaving 9 bases between. Germline lookup yields CDR1 SGDLS and CDR2 YYNGEE. This CDR3 spans 13 amino acids. CDR3 nucleotide sequence: TGTGCCAGCAGTACAGGACAGAACACTGAAGCTTTCTTT. Translated, it gives CASSTGQNTEAFF.

CDR3 bases: TGTGCCAGCAGCCAAGTTTCACAGCTTAATCATGGCTACACCTTC. Its protein is CASSQVSQLNHGYTF. The chain joins TRBV3-1 (or the pseudogene TRBV3-2) to TRBJ1-2; no clear D. CDR3 length: 15 amino acids. Germline V gives CDR1 LGHDT, CDR2 YNNKEL (reference sequence). V was trimmed by 1 base and J by 6 bases, leaving 15 bases between them.

V is TRBV7-9 and J is TRBJ1-1, with a tentative D call TRBD1 (6 bases). The CDR3 is made up of 15 amino acids. V was cut by 5 bases and J by 1 base, with 14 bases left in between. Germline loops: CDR1 SEHNR, CDR2 FQNEAQ (reference sequence). The CDR3 reads CASSRPGHGNTEAFF. CDR3 bases: TGTGCCAGCAGCAGACCGGGACACGGGAACACTGAAGCTTTCTTT.

This clone was seen only once. The rearrangement links TRBV19 to TRBJ1-5; weak D call: TRBD1 (6 bases). The CDR3 spans 15 residues. Germline CDR1 LNHDA, CDR2 SQIVND (reference sequence). Trimming took off 10 bases at V and 0 bases at J, with 16 bases between the two ends. The CDR3 DNA is TGTGCCACCTCGTGGGACATTTATAGCAATCAGCCCCAGCATTTT. It is translated as CATSWDIYSNQPQHF.

This clone was picked up a small number of times. The J gene is TRBJ2-3, the V gene TRBV7-8; D not certain. V gave up 5 bases and J gave up 4 bases, with 10 bases separating them. This CDR3 spans 13 amino acids. In germline, CDR1 is SGHVS, CDR2 FQNEAQ. The CDR3 region is CASSGPLADTQYF. In nucleotides, the CDR3 is TGTGCCAGCAGCGGCCCGCTAGCAGATACGCAGTATTTT.

The V gene is TRBV27, the J gene TRBJ2-2; 9 nucleotides line up with TRBD1. CDR3 length: 15 amino acids. After removal of 5 bases from V and 7 bases from J, the junction contained 8 bases not matched to a gene. Germline lookup yields CDR1 MNHEY and CDR2 SMNVEV (reference sequence). DNA for the CDR3: TGTGCCAGCAGTCGGTCCCGGGACAGGGTCGGGGAGCTGTTTTTT. Translation gives CASSRSRDRVGELFF.